The 25 T cell receptor beta chains below come from one sample, sequenced in a study of blood T cell repertoires in COVID-19. Generated by immunoSEQ multiplex PCR, the TCRdb table keeps only in-frame clones and is missing some. The sample yields 110,000 or so clones, around 83% seen once. Sequenced material: peripheral blood. All receptors derive from a woman between 65 and 79 years old with acute or convalescent COVID-19.

J is TRBJ1-6 and V is TRBV27; D call uncertain. The CDR3 has 17 amino acids. Germline V gene sequence: CDR1 MNHEY, CDR2 SMNVEV (reference sequence). Trimming shortened V by 3 bases and J by 0 bases, and 12 bases separated the two germline ends. The DNA of the CDR3 is TGTGCCAGCAGTTTTTCCGGGGTTAACTCCTATAATTCACCCCTCCACTTT. Its protein product is CASSFSGVNSYNSPLHF.

The chain links TRBV18 to TRBJ1-1, with TRBD1 as a possible D gene (6 bases). CDR3 length: 16 amino acids. V was clipped by 3 bases and J by 0 bases, with 14 bases between them. Per germline, CDR1 KGHSH and CDR2 LQKENI. CDR3 sequence: CASSPSVGGMNTEAFF. In DNA form, the CDR3 reads TGTGCCAGCTCACCTAGTGTAGGGGGAATGAACACTGAAGCTTTCTTT.

The rearrangement links TRBV2 to TRBJ2-7, with D possibly being TRBD1 (5 bases). This CDR3 has 13 residues. Germline CDR1 reads SNHLY; CDR2 reads FYNNEI. Trimming removed 5 bases from V and 3 bases from J, with 11 bases in between. The CDR3 loop is CASSLDSYYEQYF. The DNA for the CDR3 is TGTGCCAGCAGTTTAGACAGTTACTACGAGCAGTACTTC.

This chain links TRBV6-1 with TRBJ1-1; maybe TRBD1 (5 bases). This CDR3 spans 16 amino acids. V was shortened by 3 bases and J by 1 base, with 15 bases between the two germline ends. CDR1 is MNHNS, CDR2 SASEGT, per germline. This chain's CDR3 is CASSDPPGLRNTEAFF. CDR3 DNA: TGTGCCAGCAGTGACCCCCCAGGGTTGAGGAACACTGAAGCTTTCTTT.

This clone has just one count. The V gene is TRBV19, the J gene TRBJ1-5; D is perhaps TRBD1 (6 bases). The CDR3 runs 17 residues. V dropped 6 bases and J dropped 7 bases, with 25 bases sitting between them. Germline lookup yields CDR1 LNHDA and CDR2 SQIVND (reference sequence). The chain's CDR3 is CASRRKPGHLSAQPQHF. The CDR3 DNA reads as TGTGCCAGTAGGAGAAAACCGGGACACCTTAGCGCGCAGCCCCAGCATTTT.

This clone came up once. This chain connects TRBV7-7 to TRBJ2-1; 8 bases are shared with TRBD2. Per the germline V gene, CDR1 is SSHAT and CDR2 is FNYEAQ (reference sequence). The CDR3 has 16 amino acids. The V and J ends lost 5 bases and 9 bases, in that order; junction bases with no gene match: 15. The CDR3 nucleotides read TGTGCCAGCAGCCCCCCGGGGCTAGCGGGTTGGGGTGAGCAGTTCTTC. This codes for CASSPPGLAGWGEQFF. Together with reference TRBV7-7 and TRBJ2-1, the CDR3 gives the full variable domain: GAGVSQSPRYKVTKRGQDVTLRCDPISSHATLYWYQQALGQGPEFLTYFNYEAQPDKSGLPSDRFSAERPEGSISTLTIQRTEQRDSAMYRCASSPPGLAGWGEQFFGPGTRLTVL.

V gene TRBV10-3 combines with J gene TRBJ2-1; TRBD2 matches 7 bases. V gave up 4 bases and J gave up 2 bases; unmatched junction bases: 5. Germline values: CDR1 ENHRY, CDR2 SYGVKD. This CDR3 is 15 amino acids long. In nucleotides, the CDR3 is TGTGCCATCAGTGGGGAGGGGACGACCTACAATGAGCAGTTCTTC. This translates into CAISGEGTTYNEQFF.

The V call is TRBV5-1, the J call TRBJ1-4; 7 bases agree with TRBD1. This CDR3 is built from 17 residues. J lost 0 bases, V lost 2 bases, and 7 bases had no gene match. Germline lookup yields CDR1 SGHRS and CDR2 YFSETQ. The CDR3 loop is CASSLKRTGATNEKLFF. The DNA of the CDR3 is TGCGCCAGCAGCTTAAAGAGAACAGGGGCAACTAATGAAAAACTGTTTTTT. The full variable domain, with the rest looked up from reference TRBV5-1 and TRBJ1-4, is KAGVTQTPRYLIKTRGQQVTLSCSPISGHRSVSWYQQTPGQGLQFLFEYFSETQRNKGNFPGRFSGRQFSNSRSEMNVSTLELGDSALYLCASSLKRTGATNEKLFFGSGTQLSVL.

The chain employs TRBV5-5 and TRBJ1-1; possibly TRBD1 for D (5 bases). Germline V gene data show CDR1 as SGHKS and CDR2 as YYEKEE (reference sequence). CDR3 length: 15 residues. Trimming shortened V by 0 bases and J by 5 bases, and 14 bases separated the two germline ends. CDR3 residues: CASSLGWGGGTEAFF. CDR3 DNA: TGTGCCAGCAGCTTGGGGTGGGGCGGGGGAACTGAAGCTTTCTTT.

This sequence joins TRBV7-8 and TRBJ2-1; 7 positions agree with TRBD1. Losses at the gene ends were 3 bases for V and 2 bases for J; bases not matched to a gene: 7. The germline CDR1 and CDR2 sequences are SGHVS and FQNEAQ. The CDR3 is made up of 16 amino acids. CDR3 loop: CASSFQGVRTYNEQFF. The CDR3 coding sequence is TGTGCCAGCAGCTTCCAGGGGGTCCGAACCTACAATGAGCAGTTCTTC.

This clone was observed a handful of times. This chain connects TRBV19 to TRBJ1-2, with 7 bases identical to TRBD1. In germline, CDR1 is LNHDA, CDR2 SQIVND (reference sequence). Unmatched junction bases numbered 13, after V lost 6 bases and J lost 0 bases. CDR3 size: 17 residues. CDR3 region: CASSPPGTATANYGYTF. The CDR3 coding sequence is TGTGCCAGTAGCCCCCCCGGGACAGCTACCGCTAACTATGGCTACACCTTC.

The V gene is TRBV7-3, the J gene TRBJ2-5, with D unclear. The CDR3 runs 13 residues. Trimming shortened V by 1 base and J by 4 bases, and 7 bases separated the two germline ends. CDR1 is SGHTA, CDR2 FQGTGA, per germline. CDR3 sequence reads: CASSLMGAETQYF. The CDR3 bases are TGTGCCAGCAGCTTAATGGGCGCAGAGACCCAGTACTTC.

The gene calls are TRBV11-2 and TRBJ2-1, with TRBD2 identical over 8 bases. Germline assignment: CDR1 SGHAT and CDR2 FQNNGV. The CDR3 spans 13 residues. J was trimmed by 10 bases and V by 5 bases; bases with no gene match: 7. As DNA, the CDR3 is TGTGCCAGCAGCAGAGCGGGGGCCCAGGAGCAGTTCTTC. Amino acid sequence: CASSRAGAQEQFF.

The V gene is TRBV5-4, the J gene TRBJ1-6, with 9 positions matching TRBD1. After removal of 4 bases from V and 10 bases from J, the junction contained 9 bases not matched to a gene. The CDR3 extends over 15 amino acids. CDR1 and CDR2 (germline): SGHNT, YYREEE (reference sequence). The CDR3 DNA is TGTGCCAGCAGCCCCGGGACAGGGCAAAGATCACCCCTCCACTTT. Residues: CASSPGTGQRSPLHF.

This clone was seen only once. This rearrangement joins TRBV10-1 to TRBJ2-1, with TRBD1 matching over 7 bases. The germline gives CDR1 WNHNN, CDR2 SYGVQD (reference sequence). The CDR3 extends over 15 amino acids. Trimming at V came to 0 bases and at J to 8 bases, leaving 7 bases not matched to a gene. Here the CDR3 reads CASSESGTAFDEQFF. Written as DNA, the CDR3 is TGCGCCAGCAGTGAGTCGGGGACAGCCTTCGATGAGCAGTTCTTC.

This chain uses TRBV5-1 with TRBJ2-7; 7 bases align to TRBD1. Trimming at V came to 3 bases and at J to 4 bases, leaving 10 bases not matched to a gene. CDR3 length: 15 amino acids. Germline-derived CDR1 and CDR2 are SGHRS and YFSETQ. CDR3 sequence (DNA): TGCGCCAGCAGCTCCCAGACAGGGACGGAGTACGAGCAGTACTTC. Translation: CASSSQTGTEYEQYF.

The V and J genes are TRBV7-9 and TRBJ2-5; TRBD1 matches 8 bases. The V gene's germline CDR1 is SEHNR and CDR2 FQNEAQ (reference sequence). This CDR3 has 16 amino acids. Germline trimming cut 5 bases from V and 1 base from J; bases unmatched to any gene: 9. In DNA form, the CDR3 reads TGTGCCAGCAGCCGCGCCCGGGACAGGAGCCAAGAGACCCAGTACTTC. Translated: CASSRARDRSQETQYF.

Only a few counts were recorded for this clone. The chain carries TRBV19 and TRBJ1-6, with 9 nucleotides matching TRBD1. The CDR3 is 14 residues long. Germline CDR1 reads LNHDA; CDR2 reads SQIVND (reference sequence). The ends lost 6 bases at V and 9 bases at J; junction bases unmatched: 6. The CDR3 protein is CASRPQGASSPLHF. The CDR3 DNA reads TGTGCCAGTAGACCACAGGGGGCTAGTTCACCCCTCCACTTT. The variable domain in full, completed from reference TRBV19 and TRBJ1-6, reads DGGITQSPKYLFRKEGQNVTLSCEQNLNHDAMYWYRQDPGQGLRLIYYSQIVNDFQKGDIAEGYSVSREKKESFPLTVTSAQKNPTAFYLCASRPQGASSPLHFGNGTRLTVT.

V and J are TRBV11-2 and TRBJ2-3; no clear D gene. Trimming stripped 0 bases from V and 3 bases from J, with 16 bases between. The CDR3 spans 17 residues. CDR1 and CDR2 from the germline V gene are SGHAT and FQNNGV. The CDR3 sequence is CASSLDRPGVGTDTQYF. The CDR3 bases are TGTGCCAGCAGCTTAGACCGTCCGGGTGTGGGTACAGATACGCAGTATTTT.

The chain carries TRBV6-4 and TRBJ2-7; D might be TRBD1 (5 bases). The CDR3 has 15 amino acids. Germline assignment: CDR1 MRHNA and CDR2 SNTAGT. Trimming cost V 6 bases and J 2 bases, with 17 bases left between them. The CDR3 loop reads CASRGRQTHTYEQYF. The CDR3 nucleotides are TGTGCCAGCAGGGGTAGACAGACTCACACCTACGAGCAGTACTTC.

The chain recombines TRBV19 with TRBJ1-5; tentatively, D is TRBD1 (5 bases). There are 16 residues in the CDR3. Germline CDR1 and CDR2: LNHDA and SQIVND (reference sequence). Between the trimmed V and J ends, which lost 4 bases and 0 bases, there was a span of 13 bases. CDR3 region: CASSTARQGSNQPQHF. CDR3 DNA sequence: TGTGCCAGTAGTACCGCGAGGCAGGGTAGCAATCAGCCCCAGCATTTT.

The V call is TRBV7-8, the J call TRBJ1-2; 7 nucleotides agree with TRBD1. Losses at the gene ends were 4 bases for V and 6 bases for J; bases not matched to a gene: 11. The CDR3 consists of 15 residues. Germline V gene data show CDR1 as SGHVS and CDR2 as FQNEAQ. CDR3: CASSSSYNRGNGYTF. CDR3 DNA sequence: TGTGCCAGCAGCTCTTCCTACAACAGGGGTAATGGCTACACCTTC.

The chain joins TRBV6-1 to TRBJ2-7, with D perhaps matching TRBD2 (9 bases). The germline V gene encodes CDR1 MNHNS and CDR2 SASEGT. CDR3 size: 19 residues. V dropped 3 bases and J dropped 0 bases, with 24 bases sitting between them. CDR3 loop: CASSDHPGQAGGGSYEQYF. CDR3 nucleotides: TGTGCCAGCAGTGATCACCCGGGACAGGCGGGGGGGGGCTCCTACGAGCAGTACTTC.

The chain employs TRBV6-6 and TRBJ2-5, with 7 bases fitting TRBD2. The CDR3 totals 14 residues. J gave up 5 bases and V 2 bases, and 5 bases lay outside the gene matches. Germline values: CDR1 MNHNY, CDR2 SVGAGI (reference sequence). DNA of the CDR3: TGTGCCAGCAGTTACGCGGGGGTAAGGGAGACCCAGTACTTC. Residues: CASSYAGVRETQYF.

The J gene is TRBJ1-1, the V gene TRBV7-8, with D possibly matching TRBD1 (5 bases). The CDR3 extends over 13 amino acids. Germline V gene sequence: CDR1 SGHVS, CDR2 FQNEAQ. V gave up 1 base and J gave up 9 bases, with 12 bases separating them. CDR3 sequence (DNA): TGTGCCAGCAGCTTAGTTGCAGGGATGAAAGCTTTCTTT. Translating it yields CASSLVAGMKAFF.